Shown below are 27 T cell receptor beta chains from a single sample sequenced in a study of blood T cell repertoires in COVID-19. Assay used: immunoSEQ multiplex PCR; TCRdb lists only in-frame clones, some missing. The table has under 300,000 clones, 88% seen once; the top ten hold approximately 1%. Sequences were obtained from PBMCs or T cells enriched from blood (not recorded which). The receptors come from a woman aged 25 to 45 who had recovered from COVID-19.

The chain joins TRBV6-1 to TRBJ2-7; 7 bases line up with TRBD2. Germline CDR1 and CDR2: MNHNS and SASEGT. The CDR3 covers 17 residues. The V segment lost 0 bases and the J segment 7 bases; nucleotides outside the gene matches: 15. The CDR3 DNA is TGTGCCAGCAGTGAAGCGCCGGGGCTAGCGGTCTTCGAAGAGCAGTACTTC. Protein sequence: CASSEAPGLAVFEEQYF.

The V gene is TRBV6-2 or TRBV6-3, the J gene TRBJ1-1; D might be TRBD1 (5 bases). Trimming removed 1 base at V and 0 bases at J, with 12 bases between. CDR1 MNHEY and CDR2 SVGEGT come from the germline V gene. The CDR3 is made up of 16 amino acids. CDR3: CASSYLQTDLNTEAFF. CDR3 bases: TGTGCCAGCAGTTACTTACAGACAGACCTGAACACTGAAGCTTTCTTT.

This chain uses TRBV3-1 (or the pseudogene TRBV3-2) with TRBJ1-5; D ambiguous. Germline assignment: CDR1 LGHDT and CDR2 YNNKEL (reference sequence). The CDR3 sequence is 14 residues long. V was cut by 1 base and J by 7 bases, with 11 bases left in between. CDR3 amino acids: CASSQGPVKQPQHF. DNA for the CDR3: TGTGCCAGCAGCCAAGGCCCGGTTAAACAGCCCCAGCATTTT.

The V gene is TRBV7-2, the J gene TRBJ1-6; D gene unclear. In germline, CDR1 is SGHTA, CDR2 FQGNSA. The CDR3 sequence is 14 residues long. Between the trimmed V and J ends, which lost 5 bases and 6 bases, there was a span of 11 bases. This chain's CDR3 is CASSPQLANSPLHF. The CDR3 DNA follows: TGTGCCAGCAGCCCCCAGCTAGCTAATTCACCCCTCCACTTT.

V is TRBV5-1 and J is TRBJ1-1; no reliable D call. V was pared by 5 bases and J by 5 bases, with 13 bases between. This CDR3 region has 13 residues. Germline CDR1 SGHRS, CDR2 YFSETQ. CDR3 residues: CASSPWGGTEAFF. CDR3 nucleotides: TGCGCCAGCAGTCCTTGGGGAGGGACTGAAGCTTTCTTT.

The chain has TRBV24-1 and TRBJ2-3; D unclear. The germline V gene encodes CDR1 KGHDR and CDR2 SFDVKD. There are 16 residues in the CDR3. The V end lost 1 base, the J end lost 0 bases, and 10 bases lay between the germline ends. The CDR3 here is CATSDFSGESTDTQYF. Here the CDR3 DNA reads TGTGCCACCAGTGATTTTAGTGGAGAAAGCACAGATACGCAGTATTTT.

This clone was recorded once. This rearrangement joins TRBV3-1 (or the pseudogene TRBV3-2) to TRBJ2-4, with a weak D call TRBD1 (6 bases). V lost 2 bases and J lost 0, with 8 bases in between. Per germline, CDR1 LGHDT and CDR2 YNNKEL (reference sequence). This CDR3 has 15 amino acids. CDR3 region: CASSQRGIAKNIQYF. CDR3 bases: TGTGCCAGCAGCCAAAGGGGGATAGCCAAAAACATTCAGTACTTC.

This chain links TRBV27 with TRBJ1-6, with D perhaps matching TRBD1 (6 bases). V was cut by 4 bases and J by 10 bases, with 14 bases left in between. Germline CDR1 is MNHEY and CDR2 is SMNVEV (reference sequence). The CDR3 consists of 14 residues. The CDR3 reads CASSYGGGLSPLHF. The CDR3 coding sequence is TGTGCCAGCAGTTATGGGGGGGGCCTGTCACCCCTCCACTTT.

The chain couples TRBV28 to TRBJ1-5, with 10 bases lining up with TRBD1. After removal of 6 bases from V and 4 bases from J, the junction contained 6 bases not matched to a gene. CDR1 is MDHEN, CDR2 SYDVKM, per germline. The CDR3 is 15 residues long. CDR3 nucleotides: TGTGCCAGCAGGAACGACAGGGGGCATAATCAGCCCCAGCATTTT. This encodes CASRNDRGHNQPQHF.

The chain couples TRBV5-5 to TRBJ2-3; D call uncertain. CDR3 length equals 14 residues. The germline V gene encodes CDR1 SGHKS and CDR2 YYEKEE (reference sequence). The ends were cut back, 0 bases at V and 0 bases at J, with 5 bases in the middle. The CDR3 spells CASSLAYSTDTQYF. CDR3 nucleotide sequence: TGTGCCAGCAGCTTGGCCTACAGCACAGATACGCAGTATTTT.

The V and J genes are TRBV28 and TRBJ1-1; D is perhaps TRBD1 (5 bases). V dropped 3 bases and J dropped 4 bases, with 9 bases sitting between them. Germline assignment: CDR1 MDHEN and CDR2 SYDVKM. This CDR3 comprises 13 residues. CDR3 in amino acids: CASSFQGGTEAFF. Written as DNA, the CDR3 is TGTGCCAGCAGTTTCCAGGGCGGCACTGAAGCTTTCTTT.

Concerning this clone itself: Other DNA sequences in this sample translate to the same CDR3. V usage is TRBV25-1 and J usage is TRBJ1-1; D is possibly TRBD1 (5 bases). This CDR3 has 12 residues. Trimming cost V 6 bases and J 5 bases, with 10 bases left between them. From germline, CDR1 is MGHDK and CDR2 SYGVNS. The CDR3 bases are TGTGCCAGCAGCCCGGGGGGAACTGAAGCTTTCTTT. It specifies CASSPGGTEAFF.

This clone was seen just once. Here the CDR3 reads CASSSGLMNYGYTF. CDR3 DNA sequence: TGTGCCAGCAGCTCAGGGTTAATGAACTATGGCTACACCTTC. This chain joins TRBV28 and TRBJ1-2, with D possibly being TRBD1 (5 bases). The length of the CDR3 is 14 residues. Trimming took 6 bases from V and 2 from J, leaving 13 bases between them. The V gene's germline CDR1 is MDHEN and CDR2 SYDVKM.

This clone came up once. CDR3 nucleotide sequence: TGTGCCAGCAGCTTAGGAACCCCCACCCGGACAGGGGATGAAAAACTGTTTTTT. This sequence encodes CASSLGTPTRTGDEKLFF. The V gene is TRBV7-6, the J gene TRBJ1-4, with 9 nucleotides matching TRBD1. After removal of 1 base from V and 6 bases from J, the junction contained 12 bases not matched to a gene. Germline CDR1 SGHVS, CDR2 FNYEAQ. The CDR3 loop spans 18 amino acids.

This chain joins TRBV3-1 (or the pseudogene TRBV3-2) and TRBJ1-1; D not certain. Germline lookup yields CDR1 LGHDT and CDR2 YNNKEL (reference sequence). This CDR3 spans 13 amino acids. V was trimmed by 1 base and J by 10 bases, leaving 13 bases between them. The CDR3 protein is CASSQVAAGRAFF. CDR3 DNA: TGTGCCAGCAGCCAAGTTGCTGCGGGGAGAGCTTTCTTT.

This clone was detected once. The V gene is TRBV7-3, the J gene TRBJ2-7; TRBD1 might be the D (6 bases). Germline V lookup: CDR1 SGHTA, CDR2 FQGTGA. Trimming stripped 5 bases from V and 0 bases from J, with 8 bases between. CDR3 length: 13 amino acids. For the CDR3, the DNA is TGTGCCAGCAGCCGGGACATCTCCTACGAGCAGTACTTC. It translates to CASSRDISYEQYF.

In the case of this clone: Distinct nucleotide sequences in the sample also encode this CDR3. V and J are TRBV4-3 and TRBJ2-1; TRBD2 matches 8 bases. The CDR3 has 15 amino acids. Germline CDR1 reads LGHNA; CDR2 reads YSLEER. Trimming removed 0 bases from V and 5 bases from J; junction bases left unmatched: 3. As DNA, the CDR3 is TGCGCCAGCAGCCAAGAGGGGCGGGGGGACAATGAGCAGTTCTTC. Its translation is CASSQEGRGDNEQFF.

V and J are TRBV5-5 and TRBJ2-7; D gene ambiguous. Germline V lookup: CDR1 SGHKS, CDR2 YYEKEE (reference sequence). V was pared by 4 bases and J by 0 bases, with 5 bases between. The CDR3 has 12 amino acids. In DNA form, the CDR3 reads TGTGCCAGCAGCCTTAGCTCCTACGAGCAGTACTTC. Translation: CASSLSSYEQYF.

The chain recombines TRBV27 with TRBJ1-4; the match to TRBD1 covers 10 bases. The CDR3 extends over 21 amino acids. CDR1 and CDR2 (germline): MNHEY, SMNVEV (reference sequence). Trimming removed 4 bases from V and 4 bases from J; junction bases left unmatched: 21. CDR3 amino acids: CASSSKAAWDRGWKGNEKLFF. The CDR3 bases are TGTGCCAGCAGTTCTAAAGCTGCTTGGGACAGGGGTTGGAAAGGTAATGAAAAACTGTTTTTT.

Only one count was recorded for this clone. The chain employs TRBV10-3 and TRBJ2-1; a possible D gene is TRBD1 (5 bases). V was pared by 6 bases and J by 7 bases, with 16 bases between. The CDR3 consists of 14 residues. CDR1 ENHRY and CDR2 SYGVKD come from the germline V gene. The CDR3 is CAIRGHIPSNEQFF. The CDR3 DNA reads as TGTGCCATCAGAGGACATATACCTTCAAATGAGCAGTTCTTC.

The chain links TRBV7-8 to TRBJ2-5; D unresolved. Germline V gene sequence: CDR1 SGHVS, CDR2 FQNEAQ. The CDR3 extends over 16 amino acids. V was shortened by 4 bases and J by 1 base, with 16 bases between the two germline ends. CDR3 region: CASSYRNAASQETQYF. CDR3 nucleotides: TGTGCCAGCAGCTACCGTAACGCAGCGTCCCAAGAGACCCAGTACTTC.

The chain links TRBV19 to TRBJ2-7; D might be TRBD1 (5 bases). CDR3 length: 12 amino acids. Trimming shortened V by 4 bases and J by 2 bases, and 6 bases separated the two germline ends. In germline, CDR1 is LNHDA, CDR2 SQIVND (reference sequence). The CDR3 nucleotides read TGTGCCAGTAGTACAGGGACCTACGAGCAGTACTTC. This encodes CASSTGTYEQYF.

This chain uses TRBV7-8 with TRBJ2-3, with a possible D match to TRBD1 (5 bases). CDR3 length: 14 amino acids. Germline CDR1 and CDR2: SGHVS and FQNEAQ. V was trimmed by 1 base and J by 14 bases, leaving 19 bases between them. CDR3 protein: CASSLGDRLPPGYF. DNA of the CDR3: TGTGCCAGCAGCTTAGGAGACAGACTGCCCCCAGGGTATTTT.

V is TRBV7-3 and J is TRBJ2-6, with 12 bases identical to TRBD1. In germline, CDR1 is SGHTA, CDR2 FQGTGA. Trimming took 0 bases from V and 3 from J; bases not matched to a gene: 6. CDR3 length: 19 amino acids. This chain's CDR3 is CASSLTGDRGHGGANVLTF. The CDR3 DNA reads as TGTGCCAGCAGCTTAACAGGGGACAGGGGGCATGGTGGGGCCAACGTCCTGACTTTC.

This sequence joins TRBV28 and TRBJ1-5, with TRBD1 identical over 9 bases. The germline V gene has CDR1 MDHEN and CDR2 SYDVKM. The CDR3 length is 18 residues. V trimming: 6 bases; J trimming: 2 bases; junction bases outside the gene matches: 14. CDR3 region: CASSLPGQGLSGNQPQHF. CDR3 bases: TGTGCCAGCAGCTTACCGGGACAGGGTCTTTCGGGCAATCAGCCCCAGCATTTT.

The chain combines TRBV12-3 or TRBV12-4 with TRBJ1-5; 8 bases fit TRBD1. Trimming cost V 6 bases and J 6 bases; bases outside gene matches: 4. The CDR3 is 13 amino acids. The CDR3 region is CASRETGAQPQHF. The DNA for the CDR3 is TGTGCCAGCAGAGAGACAGGGGCTCAGCCCCAGCATTTT.

The CDR3 protein is CAISEQGIPYEQYF. DNA for the CDR3: TGTGCCATCAGCGAACAGGGTATCCCCTACGAGCAGTACTTC. The chain joins TRBV10-3 to TRBJ2-7, with D tentatively TRBD1 (6 bases). Germline V lookup: CDR1 ENHRY, CDR2 SYGVKD. V gave up 6 bases and J gave up 2 bases, with 14 bases separating them. The CDR3 is 14 residues long.